This T cell receptor beta chain was recorded in a study of response to subunit inactivated influenza vaccine. Study-wide findings and caveats: Researchers suggested that each seasonal influenza vaccination recruits few new T cells.

The germline CDR1 and CDR2 sequences are SEHNR and FQNEAQ (reference sequence). Trimming shortened V by 3 bases and J by 5 bases, and 13 bases separated the two germline ends. This CDR3 comprises 15 residues. This clonotype came up a few times. Antigen unknown. TCRdb used MiXCR to reprocess the RT-PCR reads, holding one entry per CDR3 protein. The sample has 800,000 to 1,000,000 distinct CDR3 sequences, 20% to 25% seen once. The V and J genes are TRBV7-9 and TRBJ2-2, with D hard to call. The material was PBMCs from blood, obtained roughly 5 days after vaccination. The clonotype comes from a man in his fifties who received an inactivated influenza vaccine. CDR3 in amino acids: CASSFSPARTGELFF. CDR3 nucleotides: TGTGCCAGCAGCTTTTCCCCAGCTCGTACCGGGGAGCTGTTTTTT.